The 23 T cell receptor beta chains listed next were all sequenced from one sample in a study of blood T cell repertoires in COVID-19. Sequencing was performed with immunoSEQ multiplex PCR; in TCRdb, only in-frame clones are kept and a portion is missing. The repertoire consists of 35,000 to 55,000 clones, with 87% occurring once and the leading ten covering 4.5% to 5%. Material: peripheral blood. Source of these receptors: a human donor in a cohort sampled during active COVID-19.

This rearrangement joins TRBV5-5 to TRBJ2-1, with TRBD2 identical over 9 bases. Germline values: CDR1 SGHKS, CDR2 YYEKEE (reference sequence). The V gene end was trimmed by 4 bases and the J gene end by 7 bases; junction bases not matched to a gene: 9. There are 15 residues in the CDR3. The CDR3 DNA reads as TGTGCCAGCAGCCGGCAGACTAGCGGTCAGAATGAGCAGTTCTTC. This translates into CASSRQTSGQNEQFF.

Points on this clone: The junction departs from the called germline gene at one end, perhaps through a read error. The CDR3 sequence is CASSSGTSGKLHF. CDR3 nucleotides: TGTGCCAGCAGTTCCGGGACTAGCGGCAAACTTCACTTC. The chain is built from TRBV28 and TRBJ2-4; 11 nucleotides match TRBD2. The CDR3 spans 13 residues. Germline assignment: CDR1 MDHEN and CDR2 SYDVKM.

This chain connects TRBV24-1 to TRBJ2-3; D gene unclear. Germline CDR1 and CDR2: KGHDR and SFDVKD. V was pared by 5 bases and J by 5 bases, with 4 bases between. This CDR3 has 11 residues. DNA for the CDR3: TGTGCCACCAGTGGCGTAGATACGCAGTATTTT. Translation gives CATSGVDTQYF.

This clone came up once. The chain employs TRBV28 and TRBJ2-1; D possibly corresponds to TRBD2 (5 bases). CDR3 length: 14 amino acids. Germline V gives CDR1 MDHEN, CDR2 SYDVKM. V lost 6 bases and J lost 4, with 13 bases in between. The CDR3 is CASRTIARYNEQFF. CDR3 nucleotides: TGTGCCAGCAGGACCATAGCGCGTTACAATGAGCAGTTCTTC.

The chain uses TRBV5-5 and TRBJ1-4; TRBD1 might be the D (5 bases). The CDR3 extends over 13 amino acids. Trimming took off 2 bases at V and 4 bases at J, with 6 bases between the two ends. Germline V lookup: CDR1 SGHKS, CDR2 YYEKEE (reference sequence). The CDR3 reads CASSLGVNEKLFF. In nucleotides, the CDR3 is TGTGCCAGCAGCTTAGGGGTTAATGAAAAACTGTTTTTT.

The chain joins TRBV24-1 to TRBJ1-2; 7 nucleotides match TRBD1. V was pared by 4 bases and J by 4 bases, with 2 bases of the junction left unmatched. CDR1 and CDR2 (germline): KGHDR, SFDVKD. This CDR3 has 13 amino acids. This CDR3 reads CATSEGTVYGYTF. The CDR3 DNA reads as TGTGCCACCAGTGAAGGGACAGTCTATGGCTACACCTTC.

The J gene is TRBJ2-7, the V gene TRBV10-3, with 7 bases matching TRBD1. The germline V gene has CDR1 ENHRY and CDR2 SYGVKD. This CDR3 is 13 amino acids long. With 10 bases clipped from V and 0 bases from J, the junction kept 6 bases outside the gene matches. CDR3 bases: TGTGCCACAGGGACAGCAGGCTCCTACGAGCAGTACTTC. Protein product: CATGTAGSYEQYF.

This sequence joins TRBV28 and TRBJ2-7; 9 bases map to TRBD1. The V segment lost 2 bases and the J segment 7 bases; nucleotides outside the gene matches: 15. This CDR3 spans 17 amino acids. Germline lookup yields CDR1 MDHEN and CDR2 SYDVKM. For the CDR3, the DNA is TGTGCCAGCAGTTTAGACTACAGGGGGCGAAGGAGTAGGGAGCAGTACTTC. It codes for CASSLDYRGRRSREQYF. Combining the CDR3 with reference TRBV28 and TRBJ2-7 gives the whole variable domain DVKVTQSSRYLVKRTGEKVFLECVQDMDHENMFWYRQDPGLGLRLIYFSYDVKMKEKGDIPEGYSVSREKKERFSLILESASTNQTSMYLCASSLDYRGRRSREQYFGPGTRLTVT.

The genes are TRBV5-1 and TRBJ2-1; 12 positions match TRBD2. V trimming: 3 bases; J trimming: 6 bases; junction bases outside the gene matches: 19. The CDR3 sequence is 20 residues long. The germline gives CDR1 SGHRS, CDR2 YFSETQ. The CDR3 region has the DNA TGCGCCAGCAGCTCCCGGGACACTGGGACTAGCGGGCTTAGGAGCAATGAGCAGTTCTTC. Translated, it gives CASSSRDTGTSGLRSNEQFF.

This chain joins TRBV7-2 and TRBJ2-3, with D maybe TRBD2 (6 bases). CDR3 length: 17 residues. Germline-derived CDR1 and CDR2 are SGHTA and FQGNSA. V lost 5 bases to trimming and J lost 0 bases, with 18 bases between them. The CDR3 here is CASSRPGGSGSTDTQYF. DNA for the CDR3: TGTGCCAGCAGCCGCCCGGGTGGTAGCGGTAGCACAGATACGCAGTATTTT. Drawing the rest from reference TRBV7-2 and TRBJ2-3, the complete variable domain is GAGVSQSPSNKVTEKGKDVELRCDPISGHTALYWYRQSLGQGLEFLIYFQGNSAPDKSGLPSDRFSAERTGGSVSTLTIQRTQQEDSAVYLCASSRPGGSGSTDTQYFGPGTRLTVL.

V usage is TRBV2 and J usage is TRBJ2-2, with unresolved D. CDR3 length equals 13 residues. Germline CDR1 SNHLY, CDR2 FYNNEI. V dropped 8 bases and J dropped 7 bases, with 14 bases sitting between them. The CDR3 sequence is CASQAGGGGELFF. The CDR3 bases are TGTGCCAGCCAAGCTGGCGGCGGCGGGGAGCTGTTTTTT.

V usage is TRBV25-1 and J usage is TRBJ2-7; tentatively, D is TRBD2 (6 bases). From germline, CDR1 is MGHDK and CDR2 SYGVNS. Trimming shortened V by 2 bases and J by 2 bases, and 13 bases separated the two germline ends. The CDR3 is made up of 15 amino acids. CDR3 amino acids: CASSEGFGGAYEQYF. The CDR3, as DNA: TGTGCCAGCAGTGAAGGGTTCGGAGGGGCCTACGAGCAGTACTTC.

This clone was seen only once. This chain links TRBV6-6 with TRBJ2-5; 7 positions agree with TRBD2. Looked up from germline, CDR1 is MNHNY and CDR2 is SVGAGI (reference sequence). J was trimmed by 2 bases and V by 6 bases; bases with no gene match: 6. This CDR3 spans 14 amino acids. The CDR3 here is CASSLRGGQETQYF. CDR3 in DNA: TGTGCCAGCAGCCTACGCGGGGGTCAAGAGACCCAGTACTTC.

This chain uses TRBV25-1 with TRBJ2-7; no firm D call. The CDR3 covers 13 residues. Germline V gene sequence: CDR1 MGHDK, CDR2 SYGVNS. V lost 8 bases and J lost 0, with 11 bases in between. The CDR3 loop reads CASVPHSSYEQYF. CDR3 nucleotide sequence: TGTGCCAGCGTCCCCCATTCCTCCTACGAGCAGTACTTC.

This clone is a singleton in its sample. The chain combines TRBV7-3 with TRBJ2-1, with 9 bases matching TRBD2. J lost 6 bases, V lost 1 base, and 7 bases had no gene match. Germline-derived CDR1 and CDR2 are SGHTA and FQGTGA. This CDR3 contains 16 residues. CDR3 in DNA: TGTGCCAGCAGCTTAATTTGGCGGGAGGGCCGCAATGAGCAGTTCTTC. Its translation: CASSLIWREGRNEQFF. Full variable domain (remainder filled in from reference TRBV7-3 and TRBJ2-1): GAGVSQTPSNKVTEKGKYVELRCDPISGHTALYWYRQSLGQGPEFLIYFQGTGAADDSGLPNDRFFAVRPEGSVSTLKIQRTERGDSAVYLCASSLIWREGRNEQFFGPGTRLTVL.

The rearrangement links TRBV4-1 to TRBJ2-7, with TRBD1 matching over 11 bases. Germline-derived CDR1 and CDR2 are MGHRA and YSYEKL. V was clipped by 3 bases and J by 2 bases; unmatched bases: 3. The CDR3 covers 15 residues. The CDR3 loop is CASSHGTGGPYEQYF. CDR3 coding DNA: TGCGCCAGCAGCCACGGGACAGGGGGTCCCTACGAGCAGTACTTC.

V gene TRBV25-1 combines with J gene TRBJ2-3; 10 nucleotides match TRBD2. The CDR3 covers 16 residues. The V gene's germline CDR1 is MGHDK and CDR2 SYGVNS. Trimming at V came to 3 bases and at J to 2 bases, leaving 5 bases not matched to a gene. The CDR3 DNA reads TGTGCCAGCAGTGACTTGGGACTAGCGTTCACAGATACGCAGTATTTT. Translating it yields CASSDLGLAFTDTQYF.

This rearrangement joins TRBV11-2 to TRBJ2-1; 10 nucleotides match TRBD1. V was pared by 1 base and J by 9 bases, with 6 bases of the junction left unmatched. This CDR3 has 15 residues. Germline V CDR1 and CDR2: SGHAT, FQNNGV. CDR3 sequence reads: CASSLGTGGRGEQFF. CDR3 nucleotide sequence: TGTGCCAGCAGCTTAGGGACAGGGGGAAGAGGTGAGCAGTTCTTC.

The chain joins TRBV5-1 to TRBJ1-2, with unresolved D. Trimming left V 1 base short and J 1 base short, with 8 bases between. The CDR3 is 14 residues long. CDR1 and CDR2 (germline): SGHRS, YFSETQ. CDR3 in DNA: TGCGCCAGCAGCTTGTTGGCCGTTAACTATGGCTACACCTTC. It codes for CASSLLAVNYGYTF.

CDR3 coding DNA: TGTGCCATCAGTGCGGGGACAGGGGTCTTCTCCTACAATGAGCAGTTCTTC. Its translation is CAISAGTGVFSYNEQFF. This chain connects TRBV10-3 to TRBJ2-1; 10 nucleotides align to TRBD1. The CDR3 has 17 residues. CDR1 and CDR2 from the germline V gene are ENHRY and SYGVKD. Germline trimming cut 4 bases from V and 0 bases from J; bases unmatched to any gene: 6.

The chain recombines TRBV6-6 with TRBJ2-1; 7 bases fit TRBD2. Germline V gene sequence: CDR1 MNHNY, CDR2 SVGAGI (reference sequence). The CDR3 is 15 amino acids. V shed 10 bases, J shed 9 bases, and the junction held 18 bases outside the gene matches. The chain's CDR3 is CATTPLGGSPGEQFF. The DNA for the CDR3 is TGTGCCACCACCCCATTGGGCGGGAGTCCGGGTGAGCAGTTCTTC.

This clone was observed a single time. The rearrangement joins TRBV2 to TRBJ2-3; TRBD1 might be the D (5 bases). The length of the CDR3 is 12 residues. The germline gives CDR1 SNHLY, CDR2 FYNNEI. Trimming removed 7 bases from V and 11 bases from J, with 16 bases in between. This CDR3 reads CASNRVGELQYF. The CDR3 bases are TGTGCCAGCAACCGGGTAGGGGAATTGCAGTATTTT.

This clone occurred a few times. V gene TRBV30 combines with J gene TRBJ1-5; D unresolved. The germline V gene has CDR1 GTSNPN and CDR2 SVGIG (reference sequence). This CDR3 has 13 residues. Trimming cost V 2 bases and J 1 base, with 6 bases left between them. The CDR3 is CAWSRGSNQPQHF. DNA for the CDR3: TGTGCCTGGAGTCGGGGAAGCAATCAGCCCCAGCATTTT.